The sequence of this TCR beta chain was determined in a study of cytomegalovirus exposure and HLA in healthy donors (TCRdb year 2017). Turning to the overall study: An earlier analysis of roughly 570 of the donors reported 276 Gb of sequence data and roughly 120 million unique TCR beta sequences obtained from approximately 180 million T cells. An early release covering some 640 HLA-typed donors comprised around 300 gigabases of sequencing data and some 79 million unique TCR sequences. Of the 398 genotyped donors, about 80% fell in the genetic ancestry cluster associated with self-reported Caucasian donors. The study aimed to test whether cataloging public T cell receptors could reveal signatures of past pathogen exposure. The study profiled the T cell repertoires of around 700 subjects by immunosequencing and related them to cytomegalovirus serostatus. In addition to the first cohort of 500 to 850 subjects, a separate validation cohort of 120 different subjects was used. To predict cytomegalovirus infection status, the study combined high-throughput TCR immunosequencing, statistical association of individual TCRs with disease status, and machine learning. To study patterns of TCR occurrence, a later analysis re-analyzed previously published TCR beta repertoires from 666 donors and added high-resolution HLA genotyping. The later analysis used no new phenotypic data to find candidate immune exposures, relying instead on TCR beta sequences and their occurrence across donors. An earlier analysis of around 540 of the donors applied high-throughput TCR beta sequencing to assess whether each TCR beta V gene segment acted as functional or pseudogenic. Donor age, sex, ethnicity and CMV serostatus were compiled alongside the repertoire data. In a later genetic analysis, genome-wide SNP genotypes for about three fifths of the 666 donors were used, and that subset was treated as a discovery cohort. All discovery cohort repertoires had been generated using a single sequencing platform. HLA typing covered class I and class II loci at four-digit resolution. Typing coverage varied by locus: roughly 629-640 donors for A, B, C, DRB1 and DQB1; more than 500 for DQA1; over 600 for DPA1; roughly 450 for DPB1. About five DR-DQ haplotypes were treated as single units for association and clustering because of strong linkage in the cohort. Among roughly 400 genotyped donors of the cohort, an average of around 250,000 unique TCR beta nucleotide sequences was sequenced per donor, of which 15% to 20% were non-productive. Here is what the overall study found, with its caveats: V-gene and J-gene trimming of TCR beta chains was associated with a missense DCLRE1C variant in a later genetic analysis, and the association was replicated in an independent cohort. At a false discovery rate of 0.05, a later analysis linked about 17,000 TCR beta sequences to specific HLA alleles. Most TCR sequences were seen in very few donors, while some public TCRs were found in many individuals. A further reported finding was that TCR beta sequences accurately predicted the HLA-A and HLA-B alleles for most subjects in the first cohort. According to a later genetic analysis, donors in an Asian-associated ancestry cluster had fewer N-insertions in productive TCRs than the approximately 700-donor mean. In an earlier analysis of some 640 of the donors, most TCR beta V segments were observed in productive rearrangements about 90% or about 30% of the time, broadly matching IMGT annotations. A cluster of highly shared sequence variants was judged likely to represent a technical artifact of the sequencing pipeline. A later analysis found that most CMV-associated TCR beta chains appeared HLA-restricted, with HLA associations seemingly driven largely by CMV exposure. The study listed around 160 TCR beta chains as associated with cytomegalovirus. The authors suggested that the approach could potentially be extended to other disease states and immunological phenotypes. Because some donors lacked HLA typing at each locus, the association tests relied only on the typed subset. In a later analysis, several top co-occurrence clusters were reported to appear linked to parvovirus B19, influenza, CMV and Epstein-Barr virus. Some IMGT-functional V segments, including TRBV6-2 and TRBV6-3, could not be told apart with the 87-base-pair reads, so those segments were excluded. Assigning TCR associations to individual alleles was difficult when HLA alleles, especially DR and DQ, strongly co-occurred. Sequencing depth was assumed to be roughly uniform across donors in the presence/absence analyses, though that assumption may not hold. In vitro tests confirmed that three of the cytomegalovirus-associated TCR beta chains recognize cytomegalovirus antigens. The classifier was reported to diagnose cytomegalovirus status with high specificity and sensitivity in both the original cohort and the validation cohort. About 17 rarely observed V segments, including chromosome 9 orphons, were excluded from the earlier analysis of several hundred of the donors because counts were too low. According to a later analysis, TCR association rates differed among HLA loci, with DRB1 alleles showing the most associated TCRs and HLA-C alleles showing the fewest. Linkage disequilibrium might explain the correlated functional status among segregating V segments, but an unknown experimental factor could not be excluded. In a later analysis, HLA-associated TCR beta chains were found to be more clonally expanded and to have lower generation probabilities than equally common non-associated chains. For the cohort, immune exposure information was limited to CMV serostatus. This cohort had only TCR beta chains sequenced, and the lack of alpha or paired-chain data limited which features could be detected.

The protocol used for the library was the immunoSEQ multiplex PCR assay. A mixture of 60 forward primers for TCR Vbeta segments and 13 reverse primers for TCR Jbeta segments was used in the multiplex PCR. The CDR3 region of rearranged TCR beta genes was amplified from genomic DNA with a multiplex PCR assay. The Illumina HiSeq System was used to sequence the amplified TCR beta libraries as 87-base-pair reads. The authors' pipeline ran thus. Across the 670 or so repertoires, a later analysis counted about 81 million unique TCR beta chains, 8.5 million to 12 million of which were shared by at least two donors. A nearest-neighbor algorithm error-corrected the raw reads and collapsed the reads into unique sequences, merging closely related sequences to remove PCR and sequencing errors. CDR3 sequences were aligned to IMGT reference sequences to assign V, D and J gene segments. For a sequence to be retained, a match of at least six nucleotides to both a V gene segment and a J gene segment was required. Rearrangements were classified as productive when the CDR3 lacked stop codons and remained in frame with V and J, and all other rearrangements were classified as non-productive. Following IMGT convention, CDR3 was defined as the stretch from the second conserved V-encoded cysteine up to the conserved J-encoded phenylalanine. Sequences without an unambiguous match to a single V gene segment were excluded from the earlier analysis of several hundred of the donors. In an earlier analysis of 587 of the donors, V segments were called functional above 56.7% productive rearrangements and were called segregating when the between-donor standard deviation exceeded 5%. A statistical classification framework was built for diagnosing cytomegalovirus status from the catalog of TCR beta chain sequences. V and J gene assignment, in a later analysis, came from comparing TCR nucleotide sequences with IMGT/GENE-DB human TR gene sequences. The TCRdist pipeline was used in a later analysis to assign CDR3 sequences and most-parsimonious VDJ recombination scenarios. In a later analysis, every TCR beta chain was defined by the combination of its CDR3 amino acid sequence and its V-gene family, and reads without a unique V-gene family were dropped. In a later analysis, 500 to 700 highly shared, low-generation-probability nucleotide sequences were removed to address suspected cross-contamination and a sequencing artifact. For each public chain, a later analysis derived a clonal expansion index from normalized ranks of inferred template counts within each repertoire. Generation probabilities in a later analysis came from a VDJ recombination model fitted to out-of-frame rearrangements, and those results were checked against IGoR. A later analysis scored TCR-TCR, TCR-HLA and TCR-CMV co-occurrence with hypergeometric tests, applying a repertoire-size bias correction to TCR pairs. False discovery rates were estimated in a later analysis by permuting HLA or CMV assignments 20 times. In a later analysis, co-occurring TCRs were grouped using DBSCAN, with TCRdist sequence similarity added in when clustering inside HLA-allele-positive subsets. For co-occurrence clustering, repertoires with fewer than 30,000 or more than 120,000 public chains were excluded, along with 4 to 6 repertoires with anomalous nucleotide sharing. In its TCRdb copy, this immuneACCESS table keeps in-frame sequences only and misses some clones. Where compared with another copy, unresolved V genes explain less than half of these, and the others have no known cause. V and J calls plus clone size are reproduced from that table; the DNA served to infer D and trimming. This sample is represented by roughly 190,000 clones; around 85% of them were singletons. In total, the top ten clones hold 6.3% of the sample.

The germline V gene specifies SQVTM as CDR1 and ANQGSEA as CDR2. The CDR3 measures 15 amino acids from cysteine to phenylalanine. Left in the record is the CDR3 DNA by itself, 45 bases read in frame from the first base. With respect to this clone: Its antigen remains undetermined. The germline gene is not matched at one end of the junction; a read error may be the cause.

In total, around 600 healthy bone marrow donors made up the cohort. At the time of sampling, all cohort members were nominally healthy, though unrecorded immune exposures were likely present. The donor was CMV seropositive and belonged to the group of around 300 seropositive cohort members. A peripheral blood sample was collected from each donor, and TCR beta sequencing was performed on peripheral blood mononuclear cells. The Qiagen DNeasy Blood Extraction Kit was used to extract genomic DNA from the blood cell samples. The source material was PBMCs. The source is a man between 40 and 49 years old in good health and CMV-seropositive. The V and J segments used are TRBV29-1 and TRBJ1-3, and 8 junction bases match TRBD1. CDR3 protein: CSVARDRLNGNAIYF. The nucleotide sequence is TGCAGCGTGGCCCGGGACAGGTTAAATGGAAACGCCATATATTTT.